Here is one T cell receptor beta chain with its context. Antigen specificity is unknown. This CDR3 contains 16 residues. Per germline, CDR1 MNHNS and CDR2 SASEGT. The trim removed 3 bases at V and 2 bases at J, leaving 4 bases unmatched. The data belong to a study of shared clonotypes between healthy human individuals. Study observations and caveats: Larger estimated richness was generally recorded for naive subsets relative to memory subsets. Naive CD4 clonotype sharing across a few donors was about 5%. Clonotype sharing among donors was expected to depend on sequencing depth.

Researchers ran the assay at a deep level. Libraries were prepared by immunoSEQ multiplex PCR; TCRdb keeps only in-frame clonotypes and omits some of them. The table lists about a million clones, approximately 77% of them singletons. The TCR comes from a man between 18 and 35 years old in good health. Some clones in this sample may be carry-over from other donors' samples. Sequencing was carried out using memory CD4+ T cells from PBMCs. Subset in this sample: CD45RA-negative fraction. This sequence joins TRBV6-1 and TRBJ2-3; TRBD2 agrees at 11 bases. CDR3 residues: CASSDRLAGTTDTQYF. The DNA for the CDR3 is TGTGCCAGCAGTGACCGACTAGCGGGAACCACAGATACGCAGTATTTT.